This T cell receptor beta chain was retrieved from a study of cytomegalovirus exposure and HLA in healthy donors. At the time of sampling, donors were nominally healthy, though unrecorded immune exposures were likely. The PCR was carried out with 60 Vbeta primers and 13 Jbeta primers. Sequencing used immunoSEQ multiplex PCR; TCRdb keeps in-frame clones, though not all of them. The table includes more than 110,000 clones, roughly three quarters detected once. About this clone: The antigen is undetermined.

Study outcomes and limitations: As a later analysis revealed, the rate of TCR association differed by HLA locus, with DRB1 most and HLA-C fewest.

The specimen was PBMCs. The TCR sequence derives from a female donor in good health and CMV-seronegative.

CDR3 bases: TGTGCCTGGAGAGGAATAGCGGGGATCACAGATACGCAGTATTTT. It yields the protein CAWRGIAGITDTQYF. V is TRBV30 and J is TRBJ2-3; 8 bases agree with TRBD2. In germline, CDR1 is GTSNPN, CDR2 SVGIG (reference sequence). The CDR3 is 15 residues long. Unmatched junction bases numbered 7, after V lost 3 bases and J lost 2 bases. Full variable domain (rest looked up from reference TRBV30 and TRBJ2-3): SQTIHQWPATLVQPVGSPLSLECTVEGTSNPNLYWYRQAAGRGLQLLFYSVGIGQISSEVPQNLSASRPQDRQFILSSKKLLLSDSGFYLCAWRGIAGITDTQYFGPGTRLTVL.